The sequence of this TCR beta chain was determined in a study of blood T cell repertoires in COVID-19. This clone was seen just once. CDR1 and CDR2 (germline): SEHNR, FQNEAQ (reference sequence). This CDR3 contains 14 residues. V lost 6 bases and J lost 5, with 16 bases in between. Measured with immunoSEQ multiplex PCR; TCRdb has only the in-frame clones, and not every one. The table lists 150,000 or so clones, roughly 89% of them singletons. The rearrangement links TRBV7-9 to TRBJ1-1; a possible D gene is TRBD1 (6 bases). The sequenced material came from peripheral blood. The receptor was derived from a man in his sixties with COVID-19, enrolled during active disease. CDR3 nucleotides: TGTGCCAGCAGTCAACGGGGGGCCGGTACTGAAGCTTTCTTT. The encoded protein is CASSQRGAGTEAFF.